A selection of T cell receptor beta chains follows, all from one sample in a study of a mutant IDH1 vaccine in newly diagnosed glioma. Only in-frame clones appear in the TCRdb table, and some are missing; sequencing was by immunoSEQ multiplex PCR. The data hold roughly 25,000 clones, with just over 90% observed a single time. The sequenced sample was PBMCs, obtained from a glioma patient treated with radiotherapy, temozolomide or both. These receptors all come from a man aged 40-49 years with glioma. Both conserved end residues are part of each CDR3. A D gene is named only where the DNA matches it firmly. Some rows have no size entry. The others give once, few or many, or a class for an expanded clone.

NA	TRBV7-8	NA	TRBJ2-3	TGTGCCAGCAGCTCCAACCGGGACTCTAACACAGATACGCAGTATTTT	CASSSNRDSNTDTQYF
TRBD2	TRBV15	NA	TRBJ2-1	TGTGCCACCAGCAGAGTAGGGCTAGCGGGGAATACAATGAGGCAGTTCTTC	CATSRVGLAGNTMRQFF
NA	TRBV9	NA	TRBJ2-7	TGTGCCAGCAGCGCGGGCCCAGGTCTCGCCTACGAGCAGTACTTC	CASSAGPGLAYEQYF
NA	TRBV7-9	NA	TRBJ1-1	TGTGCCAGCAGGCTTAGCCCTGGCGCTGAAGCTTTCTTT	CASRLSPGAEAFF
NA	TRBV7-9	NA	TRBJ2-7	TGTGCCAGCAGCTTAGTTGACCCAGGGGACGAGCAGTACTTC	CASSLVDPGDEQYF
NA	TRBV7-9	NA	TRBJ1-1	TGTGCCAGCAGCTTAGCGGGGGGACAATTGAACACTGAAGCTTTCTTT	CASSLAGGQLNTEAFF
NA	TRBV9	NA	TRBJ2-6	TGTGCCAGCAGCGTAGTGGGCAGTGGGGCCAACGTCCTGACTTTC	CASSVVGSGANVLTF
NA	TRBV7-3	once	TRBJ1-3	TGTGCCAGCAGCTTATTTCCAGGGAAAGCCTCTGGAAACACCATATATTTT	CASSLFPGKASGNTIYF
NA	TRBV25-1	NA	TRBJ2-7	TGTGCCAGCAGTTCAAGGTACGAGCAGTACTTC	CASSSRYEQYF
TRBD1	TRBV18	NA	TRBJ1-6	TGTGCCAGCTCACCAGACAGGGCACGGTCACCCCTCCACTTT	CASSPDRARSPLHF
NA	TRBV28	NA	TRBJ1-1	TGTGCCAGCAGTTTAGGGCTATTTGTAGCTTTCTTT	CASSLGLFVAFF
NA	TRBV4-3	NA	TRBJ1-2	TGCGCCAGCGCACAGGAGTACCACCAAAACTATGGCTACACCTTC	CASAQEYHQNYGYTF